These T cell receptor beta chains were read from a single sample in a study of T-cell memory formation after mild COVID-19. MiXCR, run by TCRdb on the 5' RACE reads, gives a single entry per CDR3 protein. The sample holds roughly 170,000 distinct CDR3 sequences; about a fifth are singletons and the top ten take 20% to 25%. The sample comprised PBMCs or a T cell subset sorted from them (not recorded which). The receptors originated from an adult woman who had mild COVID-19 (a few samples of this study predate the infection). Cell type and time point are not known. The CDR3 runs from the conserved cysteine through the conserved F or W. A D gene is named only where the DNA matches it firmly. Where a row states a size, it is once, few, many or the class of an expanded clone; other rows omit it.

>-|TRBV25-1|TRBD2|TRBJ2-1
CASSEPSSQAGEREQFF
TGTGCCAGCAGTGAGCCCTCTTCCCAAGCGGGAGAGCGAGAGCAGTTCTTC
>-|TRBV18|-|TRBJ2-4
CASSPEVGAKNIQYF
TGTGCCAGCTCACCGGAGGTGGGAGCCAAAAACATTCAGTACTTC
>-|TRBV15|-|TRBJ2-2
CATSRDQASPNTGSCFF
-
>few|TRBV4-1|TRBD2|TRBJ2-5
CASSQGLAGGQETQYF
TGCGCCAGCAGCCAAGGGCTAGCGGGAGGACAAGAGACCCAGTACTTC
>many|TRBV24-1|TRBD2|TRBJ2-1
CATSARGGGDYNEQFF
TGTGCCACCAGTGCCCGCGGGGGGGGCGATTACAATGAGCAGTTCTTC
>few|TRBV7-9|-|TRBJ1-5
CASSLDQGDQPQHF
TGTGCCAGCAGCTTAGATCAGGGTGATCAGCCCCAGCATTTT
>-|TRBV6-2/TRBV6-3|TRBD2|TRBJ2-5
CASSHGTSGIQETQYF
TGTGCCAGCAGCCATGGGACTAGCGGCATCCAAGAGACCCAGTACTTC
>few|TRBV4-2|-|TRBJ2-1
CASSQSLLRLGFNEQFF
TGTGCCAGCAGCCAATCTTTACTCAGACTAGGTTTCAATGAGCAGTTCTTC
>few|TRBV12-3/TRBV12-4|TRBD1|TRBJ1-4
CASSRTLGQGGEKLFF
TGTGCCAGCAGCCGTACACTGGGACAGGGAGGCGAAAAACTGTTTTTT
>few|TRBV4-1|TRBD1|TRBJ1-2
CASSQSRDRVNSDYGYTF
TGCGCCAGCAGCCAATCTCGGGACAGGGTCAACTCGGACTATGGCTACACCTTC
>-|TRBV12-3/TRBV12-4|-|TRBJ1-1
CASSPFPWTRTPGQLGITEAFF
TGTGCCAGCAGTCCCTTTCCCTGGACTCGGACACCGGGCCAACTAGGGATCACTGAAGCTTTCTTT
>-|TRBV19|TRBD1|TRBJ1-1
CASSIARDRVVNTEAFF
TGTGCCAGTAGTATAGCCCGGGACAGGGTGGTGAACACTGAAGCTTTCTTT
>-|TRBV30|-|TRBJ2-3
CAWSLSRDTQYF
TGTGCCTGGAGCCTCAGCCGGGATACGCAGTATTTT
>-|TRBV24-1|-|TRBJ2-5
CATSDHLGRETQYF
TGTGCCACCAGTGACCATCTAGGAAGAGAGACCCAGTACTTC
>few|TRBV12-3/TRBV12-4|TRBD2|TRBJ2-2
CASSMLAGLNTGELFF
TGTGCCAGCAGTATGCTAGCGGGACTGAACACCGGGGAGCTGTTTTTT
>-|TRBV27|TRBD2|TRBJ2-1
CASRLAGTYNEQFF
TGTGCCAGCAGACTAGCGGGTACCTACAATGAGCAGTTCTTC